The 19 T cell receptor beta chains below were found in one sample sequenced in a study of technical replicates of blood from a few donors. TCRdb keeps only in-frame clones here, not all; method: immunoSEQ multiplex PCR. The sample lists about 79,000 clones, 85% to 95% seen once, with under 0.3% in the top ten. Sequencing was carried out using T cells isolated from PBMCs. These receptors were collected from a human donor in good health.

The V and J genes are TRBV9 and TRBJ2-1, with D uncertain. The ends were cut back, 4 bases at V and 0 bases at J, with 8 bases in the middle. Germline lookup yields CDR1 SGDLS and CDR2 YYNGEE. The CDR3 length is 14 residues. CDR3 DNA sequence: TGTGCCAGCAGCCCGCAGGACTCCTACAATGAGCAGTTCTTC. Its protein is CASSPQDSYNEQFF.

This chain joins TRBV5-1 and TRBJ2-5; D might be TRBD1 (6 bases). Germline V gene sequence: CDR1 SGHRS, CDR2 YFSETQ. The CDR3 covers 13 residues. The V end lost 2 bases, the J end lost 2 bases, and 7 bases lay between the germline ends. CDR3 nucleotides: TGCGCCAGCAGCTTACAGGGACAAGAGACCCAGTACTTC. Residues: CASSLQGQETQYF. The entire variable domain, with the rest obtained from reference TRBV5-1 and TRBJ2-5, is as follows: KAGVTQTPRYLIKTRGQQVTLSCSPISGHRSVSWYQQTPGQGLQFLFEYFSETQRNKGNFPGRFSGRQFSNSRSEMNVSTLELGDSALYLCASSLQGQETQYFGPGTRLLVL.

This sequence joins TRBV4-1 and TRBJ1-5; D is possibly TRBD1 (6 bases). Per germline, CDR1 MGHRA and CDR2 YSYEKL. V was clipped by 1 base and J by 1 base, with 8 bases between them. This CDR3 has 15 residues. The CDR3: CASSQGQASNQPQHF. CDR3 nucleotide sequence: TGCGCCAGCAGCCAAGGACAGGCCAGCAATCAGCCCCAGCATTTT.

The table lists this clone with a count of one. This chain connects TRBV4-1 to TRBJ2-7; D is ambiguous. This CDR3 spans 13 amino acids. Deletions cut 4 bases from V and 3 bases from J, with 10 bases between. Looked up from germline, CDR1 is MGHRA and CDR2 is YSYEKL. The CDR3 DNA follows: TGCGCCAGCAGCCCCTCGATCTACTACGAGCAGTACTTC. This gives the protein CASSPSIYYEQYF.

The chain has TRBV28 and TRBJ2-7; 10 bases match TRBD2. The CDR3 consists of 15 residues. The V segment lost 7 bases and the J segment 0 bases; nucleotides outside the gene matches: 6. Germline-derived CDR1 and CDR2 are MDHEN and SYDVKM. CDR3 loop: CASNSQREGSYEQYF. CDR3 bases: TGTGCCAGCAATTCTCAGCGGGAGGGCTCCTACGAGCAGTACTTC.

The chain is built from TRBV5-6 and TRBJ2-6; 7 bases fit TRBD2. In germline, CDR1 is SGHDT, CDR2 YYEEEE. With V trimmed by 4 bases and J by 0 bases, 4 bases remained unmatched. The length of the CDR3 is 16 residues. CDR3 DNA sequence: TGTGCCAGCAGCCCATGGGGGGGCTCTGGGGCCAACGTCCTGACTTTC. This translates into CASSPWGGSGANVLTF.

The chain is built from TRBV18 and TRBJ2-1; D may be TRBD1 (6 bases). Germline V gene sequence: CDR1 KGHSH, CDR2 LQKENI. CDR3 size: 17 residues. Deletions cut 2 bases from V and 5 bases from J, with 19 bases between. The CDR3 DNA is TGTGCCAGCTCACCAACCACTCTGATAGACAGGCACAATGAGCAGTTCTTC. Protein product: CASSPTTLIDRHNEQFF.

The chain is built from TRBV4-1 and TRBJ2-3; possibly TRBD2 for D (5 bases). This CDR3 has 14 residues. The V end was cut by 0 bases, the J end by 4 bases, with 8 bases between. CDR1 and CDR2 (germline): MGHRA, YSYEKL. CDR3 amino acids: CASSQEPGSDTQYF. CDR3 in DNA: TGCGCCAGCAGCCAAGAACCGGGATCAGATACGCAGTATTTT.

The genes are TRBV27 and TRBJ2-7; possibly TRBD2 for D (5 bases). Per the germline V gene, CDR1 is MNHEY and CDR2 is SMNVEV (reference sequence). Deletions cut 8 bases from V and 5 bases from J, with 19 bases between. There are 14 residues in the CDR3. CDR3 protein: CASRPGGPRDEQYF. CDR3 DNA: TGTGCCAGCCGACCCGGAGGACCGCGGGACGAGCAGTACTTC.

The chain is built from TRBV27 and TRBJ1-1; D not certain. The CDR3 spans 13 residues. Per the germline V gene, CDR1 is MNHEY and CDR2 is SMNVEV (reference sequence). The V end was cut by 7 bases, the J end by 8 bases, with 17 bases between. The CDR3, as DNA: TGTGCCAGCATTGAGGCTGGGGAGACGGAAGCTTTCTTT. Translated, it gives CASIEAGETEAFF.

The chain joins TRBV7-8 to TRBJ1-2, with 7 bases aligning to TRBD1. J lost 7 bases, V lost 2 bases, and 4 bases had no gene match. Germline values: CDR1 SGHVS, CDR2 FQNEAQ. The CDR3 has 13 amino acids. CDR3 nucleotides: TGTGCCAGCAGCTTAAAGACAGGGACTGGCTACACCTTC. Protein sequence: CASSLKTGTGYTF. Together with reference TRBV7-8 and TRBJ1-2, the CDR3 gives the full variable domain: GAGVSQSPRYKVAKRGQDVALRCDPISGHVSLFWYQQALGQGPEFLTYFQNEAQLDKSGLPSDRFFAERPEGSVSTLKIQRTQQEDSAVYLCASSLKTGTGYTFGSGTRLTVV.

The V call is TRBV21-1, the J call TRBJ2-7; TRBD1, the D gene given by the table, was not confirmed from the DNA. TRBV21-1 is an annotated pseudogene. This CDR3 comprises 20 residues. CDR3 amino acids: CASSKETDRGISTSNYEQYF. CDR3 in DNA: TGTGCCAGCAGCAAGGAGACCGACAGGGGAATATCGACTTCAAACTACGAGCAGTACTTC.

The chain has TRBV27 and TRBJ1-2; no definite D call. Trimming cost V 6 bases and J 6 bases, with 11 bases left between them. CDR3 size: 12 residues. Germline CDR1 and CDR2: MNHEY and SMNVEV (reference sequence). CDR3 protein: CASRAGRHGYTF. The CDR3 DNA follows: TGTGCCAGCAGGGCAGGCAGGCATGGCTACACCTTC.

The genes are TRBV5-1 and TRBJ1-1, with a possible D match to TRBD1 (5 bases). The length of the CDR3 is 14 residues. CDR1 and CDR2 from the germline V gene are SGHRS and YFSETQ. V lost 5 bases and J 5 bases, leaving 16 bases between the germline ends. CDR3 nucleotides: TGCGCCAGCAGATCTGCCAGGGAGGGTACTGAAGCTTTCTTT. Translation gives CASRSAREGTEAFF.

The CDR3 DNA reads as TGTGCCAGCATTCTGTGGACAGGGTTGGATCAGCCCCAGCATTTT. This translates into CASILWTGLDQPQHF. The gene calls are TRBV2 and TRBJ1-5, with 8 bases matching TRBD1. Losses at the gene ends were 7 bases for V and 5 bases for J; bases not matched to a gene: 10. The CDR3 runs 15 residues. Per the germline V gene, CDR1 is SNHLY and CDR2 is FYNNEI.

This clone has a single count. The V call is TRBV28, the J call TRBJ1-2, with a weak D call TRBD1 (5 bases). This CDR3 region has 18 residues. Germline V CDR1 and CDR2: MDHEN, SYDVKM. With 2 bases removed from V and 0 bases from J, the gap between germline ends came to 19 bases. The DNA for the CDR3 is TGTGCCAGCAGTTTAGTGGAGGGACGCTTAGGTACTAACTATGGCTACACCTTC. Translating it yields CASSLVEGRLGTNYGYTF.

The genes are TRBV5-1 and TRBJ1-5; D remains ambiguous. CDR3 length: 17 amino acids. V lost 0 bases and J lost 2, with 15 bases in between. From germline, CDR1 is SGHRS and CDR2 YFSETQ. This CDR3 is CASSLEYSGSGNQPQHF. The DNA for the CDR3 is TGCGCCAGCAGCTTGGAATATTCGGGGTCGGGCAATCAGCCCCAGCATTTT.

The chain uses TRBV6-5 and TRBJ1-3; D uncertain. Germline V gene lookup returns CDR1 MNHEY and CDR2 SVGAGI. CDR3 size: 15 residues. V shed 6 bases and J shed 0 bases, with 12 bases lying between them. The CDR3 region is CASRPDTSSGNTIYF. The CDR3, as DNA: TGTGCCAGCAGACCTGACACGAGCTCTGGAAACACCATATATTTT.

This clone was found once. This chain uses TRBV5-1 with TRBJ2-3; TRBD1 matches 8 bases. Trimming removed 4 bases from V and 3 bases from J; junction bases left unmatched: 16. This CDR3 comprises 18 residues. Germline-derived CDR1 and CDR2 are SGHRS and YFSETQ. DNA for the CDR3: TGCGCCAGCAGCCCGTGGGGTCCAGGACAGGGTTTTACAGATACGCAGTATTTT. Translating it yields CASSPWGPGQGFTDTQYF.